The 19 T cell receptor beta chains below come from one sample, sequenced in a study of cytomegalovirus exposure and HLA in healthy donors. 13 Jbeta primers and 60 Vbeta primers were used for the PCR. The repertoire was sequenced with immunoSEQ multiplex PCR; TCRdb's copy has only in-frame clones and lacks some. Among roughly 180,000 clones listed, around 84% were seen once. Sequenced input: PBMCs. The receptors stem from a girl aged 2 to 9 in good health and CMV-seropositive.

The genes are TRBV18 and TRBJ2-5, with 7 bases matching TRBD1. Unmatched junction bases numbered 5, after V lost 2 bases and J lost 5 bases. The CDR3 covers 14 residues. Germline loops: CDR1 KGHSH, CDR2 LQKENI. In DNA form, the CDR3 reads TGTGCCAGCTCACCAGACAGGGTGACCGAGACCCAGTACTTC. This encodes CASSPDRVTETQYF.

This clone was counted once. This chain links TRBV4-1 with TRBJ1-1, with a possible D match to TRBD1 (5 bases). Germline V lookup: CDR1 MGHRA, CDR2 YSYEKL. Trimming left V 1 base short and J 1 base short, with 10 bases between. This CDR3 spans 15 amino acids. This chain's CDR3 is CASSQGEGPNTEAFF. CDR3 nucleotides: TGCGCCAGCAGCCAAGGGGAGGGGCCGAACACTGAAGCTTTCTTT.

This clone was found a few times. The CDR3 protein is CASSLGQGDEKLFF. The CDR3 nucleotides read TGTGCCAGCAGCTTGGGACAGGGGGATGAAAAACTGTTTTTT. The gene calls are TRBV6-6 and TRBJ1-4; 11 bases are a match to TRBD1. In germline, CDR1 is MNHNY, CDR2 SVGAGI (reference sequence). The CDR3 consists of 14 residues. V lost 6 bases to trimming and J lost 6 bases; unmatched junction nucleotides: 3.

This clone has just one count. The V gene is TRBV7-9, the J gene TRBJ2-7; 11 positions agree with TRBD2. The J segment lost 6 bases and the V segment lost 5 bases, leaving 6 bases of the junction unmatched. CDR1 is SEHNR and CDR2 is FQNEAQ in the germline V gene (reference sequence). CDR3 length: 14 amino acids. CDR3 nucleotides: TGTGCCAGCAGCCCTAGCGGGAGGAATCTCGAGCAGTACTTC. Encoded protein: CASSPSGRNLEQYF.

This clone has a handful of counts. The gene calls are TRBV30 and TRBJ1-4, with D possibly matching TRBD1 (6 bases). This CDR3 is built from 12 residues. Germline V gene sequence: CDR1 GTSNPN, CDR2 SVGIG (reference sequence). CDR3: CAIDRNSEKLFF. The CDR3 DNA reads TGTGCGATAGACAGGAATTCTGAAAAACTGTTTTTT.

CDR3 nucleotides: TGTGCCTGGAGTGACCTCCGGACAGGGGGCGGCTACACCTTC. Its translation: CAWSDLRTGGGYTF. This sequence joins TRBV30 and TRBJ1-2; 11 bases align to TRBD1. This CDR3 has 14 amino acids. With 1 base clipped from V and 8 bases from J, the junction kept 6 bases outside the gene matches. CDR1 and CDR2 from the germline V gene are GTSNPN and SVGIG (reference sequence). The complete variable domain, with remaining parts taken from reference TRBV30 and TRBJ1-2, reads SQTIHQWPATLVQPVGSPLSLECTVEGTSNPNLYWYRQAAGRGLQLLFYSVGIGQISSEVPQNLSASRPQDRQFILSSKKLLLSDSGFYLCAWSDLRTGGGYTFGSGTRLTVV.

The chain links TRBV7-9 to TRBJ2-7; D remains ambiguous. Looked up from germline, CDR1 is SEHNR and CDR2 is FQNEAQ (reference sequence). The CDR3 is 12 amino acids. V gave up 8 bases and J gave up 5 bases, with 13 bases separating them. Here the CDR3 DNA reads TGTGCCAGCGGATCCGTACGGGACGAGCAGTACTTC. Translated: CASGSVRDEQYF. Together with reference TRBV7-9 and TRBJ2-7, the CDR3 gives the full variable domain: DTGVSQNPRHKITKRGQNVTFRCDPISEHNRLYWYRQTLGQGPEFLTYFQNEAQLEKSRLLSDRFSAERPKGSFSTLEIQRTEQGDSAMYLCASGSVRDEQYFGPGTRLTVT.

V and J are TRBV7-9 and TRBJ2-7; D gene uncertain. Trimming cost V 5 bases and J 2 bases, with 7 bases left between them. The CDR3 has 12 amino acids. Germline-derived CDR1 and CDR2 are SEHNR and FQNEAQ (reference sequence). CDR3: CASSQIPYEQYF. In DNA, the CDR3 is TGTGCCAGCAGCCAGATCCCCTACGAGCAGTACTTC.

This clone came up once. Here the CDR3 reads CASSLYGTGLEEQFF. CDR3 nucleotide sequence: TGCGCCAGCAGCTTGTACGGGACAGGATTGGAGGAGCAGTTCTTC. The chain links TRBV5-1 to TRBJ2-1; TRBD1 matches at 8 bases. The germline V gene encodes CDR1 SGHRS and CDR2 YFSETQ. The CDR3 consists of 15 residues. J gave up 10 bases and V 1 base, and 10 bases lay outside the gene matches.

The rearrangement uses TRBV2 and TRBJ1-1; possible D gene TRBD1, 5 bases. Trimming left V 3 bases short and J 4 bases short, with 9 bases between. CDR3 length: 13 amino acids. In germline, CDR1 is SNHLY, CDR2 FYNNEI. CDR3: CASSDLGGTEAFF. In DNA form, the CDR3 reads TGTGCCAGCAGTGATTTGGGGGGCACTGAAGCTTTCTTT.

The rearrangement uses TRBV11-3 and TRBJ1-1; possibly TRBD1 for D (6 bases). Germline V lookup: CDR1 SGHNT, CDR2 YENEEA. The CDR3 length is 15 residues. Trimming pared 5 bases from V and 0 bases from J, leaving 13 bases between. The chain's CDR3 is CASSQQGSVNTEAFF. The CDR3 region has the DNA TGTGCCAGCAGCCAACAGGGATCGGTGAACACTGAAGCTTTCTTT.

The rearrangement joins TRBV30 to TRBJ1-5; possibly TRBD1 for D (5 bases). The germline CDR1 and CDR2 sequences are GTSNPN and SVGIG (reference sequence). This CDR3 has 14 residues. The ends were cut back, 5 bases at V and 1 base at J, with 12 bases in the middle. CDR3: CAWGGVGSNQPQHF. CDR3 nucleotide sequence: TGTGCCTGGGGAGGGGTCGGAAGCAATCAGCCCCAGCATTTT.

The chain carries TRBV25-1 and TRBJ1-4, with D uncertain. CDR1 is MGHDK and CDR2 is SYGVNS in the germline V gene. V lost 4 bases and J 0 bases, leaving 15 bases between the germline ends. CDR3 length: 17 amino acids. The chain's CDR3 is CASSGRGLRATNEKLFF. CDR3 nucleotide sequence: TGTGCCAGCAGTGGTAGAGGACTTCGGGCAACTAATGAAAAACTGTTTTTT.

The gene calls are TRBV5-8 and TRBJ1-4; the D gene is possibly TRBD1 (6 bases). The V and J ends lost 4 bases and 0 bases respectively, with 10 bases between them. The CDR3 spans 15 residues. CDR1 is SGHTS, CDR2 YDEGEE, per germline. This chain's CDR3 is CASSLGQTTNEKLFF. In DNA form, the CDR3 reads TGTGCCAGCAGCCTAGGACAGACAACTAATGAAAAACTGTTTTTT. Supplemented by reference TRBV5-8 and TRBJ1-4, the full variable domain reads EAGVTQSPTHLIKTRGQQATLRCSPISGHTSVYWYQQALGLGLQFLLWYDEGEERNRGNFPPRFSGRQFPNYSSELNVNALELEDSALYLCASSLGQTTNEKLFFGSGTQLSVL.

This clone was seen just once. V gene TRBV27 combines with J gene TRBJ1-2; 7 bases match TRBD1. Germline V gene lookup returns CDR1 MNHEY and CDR2 SMNVEV (reference sequence). The CDR3 runs 18 residues. Trimming at V came to 6 bases and at J to 6 bases, leaving 22 bases not matched to a gene. The CDR3 sequence is CASRRDSTVTYRADGYTF. The CDR3 region has the DNA TGTGCCAGCAGGAGGGACAGCACCGTTACGTACAGGGCGGATGGCTACACCTTC.

The gene calls are TRBV5-1 and TRBJ1-2; TRBD1 agrees at 9 bases. Unmatched junction bases numbered 5, after V lost 6 bases and J lost 8 bases. Germline V gene data show CDR1 as SGHRS and CDR2 as YFSETQ. This CDR3 has 12 residues. For the CDR3, the DNA is TGCGCCAGCAAGGGACAGGGAGGCGGCTACACCTTC. Translated: CASKGQGGGYTF.

The V call is TRBV11-1, the J call TRBJ1-1, with D uncertain. This CDR3 has 15 amino acids. CDR1 is SGHAT and CDR2 is FQDESV in the germline V gene (reference sequence). The V and J ends lost 5 bases and 3 bases respectively, with 16 bases between them. The CDR3 DNA sequence: TGTGCCAGCAGCCCTCCCTGGACGCGGGACACTGAAGCTTTCTTT. This translates into CASSPPWTRDTEAFF.

The chain joins TRBV6-5 to TRBJ2-5, with D maybe TRBD2 (5 bases). The J call may be mistaken, given a closer DNA end match to TRBJ2-7. CDR1 is MNHEY, CDR2 SVGAGI, per germline. There are 13 residues in the CDR3. The CDR3: CASSYSTTYEQYF. CDR3 in DNA: TGTGCCAGCAGTTACTCGACTACCTACGAGCAGTACTTC.

The rearrangement joins TRBV25-1 to TRBJ2-7, with 10 positions matching TRBD1. The CDR3 runs to 16 residues. Trimming at V came to 3 bases and at J to 5 bases, leaving 10 bases not matched to a gene. Looked up from germline, CDR1 is MGHDK and CDR2 is SYGVNS. The CDR3 nucleotides read TGTGCCAGCAGTGACCCCCCAGGACAGGGGGACCACGAGCAGTACTTC. Translating gives CASSDPPGQGDHEQYF.